The 31 T cell receptor beta chains below all came from one sample that was sequenced in a study of OX40 agonist ivuxolimab in advanced cancers. TCRdb's table, derived via immunoSEQ multiplex PCR, lists solely in-frame clones and lacks some. The sample shows 69,000 or so clones, 85% to 90% of them seen only once. The input for sequencing was CD4+ or CD8+ T cells sorted from blood, taken in a trial of the OX40 agonist ivuxolimab. The receptors were sampled from an adult with an advanced solid tumor such as melanoma, head and neck, liver or kidney cancer.

This chain joins TRBV9 and TRBJ1-4; D is unresolved. This CDR3 comprises 16 residues. Germline V gene sequence: CDR1 SGDLS, CDR2 YYNGEE. V was clipped by 0 bases and J by 2 bases, with 11 bases between them. The CDR3 DNA follows: TGTGCCAGCAGCGTAGGGAGGGTGGCGACTAATGAAAAACTGTTTTTT. Its protein product is CASSVGRVATNEKLFF.

The V and J genes are TRBV4-1 and TRBJ1-2; D is perhaps TRBD1 (5 bases). Germline V gene lookup returns CDR1 MGHRA and CDR2 YSYEKL. The CDR3 contains 16 residues. Trimming left V 0 bases short and J 6 bases short, with 17 bases between. CDR3 amino acids: CASSQDPWIVGHGYTF. Written as DNA, the CDR3 is TGCGCCAGCAGCCAAGATCCCTGGATAGTGGGGCATGGCTACACCTTC.

The chain has TRBV5-4 and TRBJ1-2; 7 positions match TRBD1. The CDR3 consists of 15 residues. The germline V gene has CDR1 SGHNT and CDR2 YYREEE (reference sequence). J gave up 6 bases and V 4 bases, and 12 bases lay outside the gene matches. The CDR3 reads CASSPPDRALDGYTF. The DNA for the CDR3 is TGTGCCAGCAGCCCACCCGACAGGGCCCTGGATGGCTACACCTTC.

The chain carries TRBV30 and TRBJ2-1; no reliable D call. Germline loops: CDR1 GTSNPN, CDR2 SVGIG (reference sequence). CDR3 length: 11 amino acids. Trimming removed 1 base from V and 7 bases from J, with 5 bases in between. CDR3 bases: TGTGCCTGGAGTGCCTTTAATGAGCAGTTCTTC. Its translation is CAWSAFNEQFF.

The chain combines TRBV5-6 with TRBJ2-7; D ambiguous. In germline, CDR1 is SGHDT, CDR2 YYEEEE. V was clipped by 0 bases and J by 7 bases, with 8 bases between them. The CDR3 loop spans 12 amino acids. The CDR3 loop is CASSLEVREQYF. The DNA for the CDR3 is TGTGCCAGCAGCTTGGAGGTCAGGGAGCAGTACTTC.

The V gene is TRBV7-9, the J gene TRBJ2-7, with D possibly TRBD2 on 6 matching bases. CDR3 length: 13 residues. CDR1 and CDR2 from the germline V gene are SEHNR and FQNEAQ (reference sequence). For the CDR3, the DNA is TGTGCATCGGAGGGGTTACACTCCTACGAGCAGTACTTC. Translation gives CASEGLHSYEQYF.

This clone occurred once. The chain is built from TRBV5-6 and TRBJ2-7; 14 bases align to TRBD2. After removal of 0 bases from V and 0 bases from J, the junction contained 5 bases not matched to a gene. The CDR3 is 18 amino acids. CDR1 and CDR2 (germline): SGHDT, YYEEEE. CDR3 sequence (DNA): TGTGCCAGCAGCTTGGGACTAGCGGGAGGGCCGATCTCCTACGAGCAGTACTTC. Translation gives CASSLGLAGGPISYEQYF.

The rearrangement uses TRBV29-1 and TRBJ2-5; possible D gene TRBD1, 5 bases. CDR1 is SQVTM and CDR2 is ANQGSEA in the germline V gene. Trimming stripped 0 bases from V and 4 bases from J, with 6 bases between. This CDR3 spans 12 amino acids. CDR3 sequence: CSVEDRAETQYF. DNA of the CDR3: TGCAGCGTTGAAGACAGGGCAGAGACCCAGTACTTC.

The J gene is TRBJ1-5, the V gene TRBV9, with 8 bases that match TRBD1. This CDR3 is 15 amino acids long. Germline trimming cut 0 bases from V and 6 bases from J; bases unmatched to any gene: 5. The germline gives CDR1 SGDLS, CDR2 YYNGEE. In DNA form, the CDR3 reads TGTGCCAGCAGCGTAGACGAACAGGGGGTTCAGCCCCAGCATTTT. Amino acid sequence: CASSVDEQGVQPQHF.

The chain couples TRBV6-6 to TRBJ1-1, with D possibly being TRBD1 (5 bases). Per the germline V gene, CDR1 is MNHNY and CDR2 is SVGAGI (reference sequence). The CDR3 is 11 amino acids. Trimming cost V 8 bases and J 10 bases, with 14 bases left between them. CDR3 protein: CASSLGGGAFF. CDR3 nucleotide sequence: TGTGCCAGCTCCCTCGGGGGGGGAGCTTTCTTT.

This clone was detected only once. The V call is TRBV5-1, the J call TRBJ2-5; the match to TRBD1 covers 8 bases. CDR3 length equals 15 residues. The germline CDR1 and CDR2 sequences are SGHRS and YFSETQ. Losses at the gene ends were 3 bases for V and 4 bases for J; bases not matched to a gene: 8. CDR3 protein: CASSSETGAVETQYF. The CDR3 DNA reads as TGCGCCAGCAGCTCAGAGACAGGGGCGGTAGAGACCCAGTACTTC.

The chain uses TRBV4-3 and TRBJ1-1, with a weak D call TRBD1 (5 bases). Trimming shortened V by 6 bases and J by 5 bases, and 28 bases separated the two germline ends. CDR3 length equals 18 residues. Germline CDR1 LGHNA, CDR2 YSLEER. In nucleotides, the CDR3 is TGCGCCAGCAGTCAGACGTCGTTCCAGTGGGGGGTAGGAACTGAAGCTTTCTTT. Amino acid sequence: CASSQTSFQWGVGTEAFF.

V usage is TRBV5-1 and J usage is TRBJ2-7; TRBD2 agrees at 7 bases. The CDR3 loop spans 14 amino acids. Germline V gene sequence: CDR1 SGHRS, CDR2 YFSETQ. V dropped 2 bases and J dropped 4; count of bases not matched to a gene: 6. CDR3 bases: TGCGCCAGCAGCTTAAGCGGGGCTTATTACGAGCAGTACTTC. Its protein is CASSLSGAYYEQYF.

The gene calls are TRBV4-2 and TRBJ1-2; no reliable D call. There are 14 residues in the CDR3. Trimming stripped 0 bases from V and 6 bases from J, with 11 bases between. In germline, CDR1 is LGHNA, CDR2 YNFKEQ. CDR3 DNA sequence: TGTGCCAGCAGCCAAGATTTGGCGGCTGATGGCTACACCTTC. Translating gives CASSQDLAADGYTF.

This chain links TRBV7-9 with TRBJ1-2, with D unresolved. Germline CDR1 reads SEHNR; CDR2 reads FQNEAQ (reference sequence). The V end was cut by 1 base, the J end by 4 bases, with 10 bases between. The CDR3 sequence is 14 residues long. This chain's CDR3 is CASSLEGIGYGYTF. In DNA, the CDR3 is TGTGCCAGCAGCTTAGAAGGGATTGGCTATGGCTACACCTTC. The whole variable domain, filled in from reference TRBV7-9 and TRBJ1-2, reads DTGVSQNPRHKITKRGQNVTFRCDPISEHNRLYWYRQTLGQGPEFLTYFQNEAQLEKSRLLSDRFSAERPKGSFSTLEIQRTEQGDSAMYLCASSLEGIGYGYTFGSGTRLTVV.

This clone has only one observation. This chain links TRBV13 with TRBJ2-1, with D maybe TRBD1 (5 bases). Trimming stripped 6 bases from V and 3 bases from J, with 12 bases between. CDR1 is PRHDT, CDR2 FYEKMQ, per germline (reference sequence). The CDR3 extends over 14 amino acids. The CDR3: CASSSDTGYNEQFF. The CDR3 DNA is TGTGCCAGCAGTTCGGACACCGGCTACAATGAGCAGTTCTTC. Complete variable domain (other parts from reference TRBV13 and TRBJ2-1): AAGVIQSPRHLIKEKRETATLKCYPIPRHDTVYWYQQGPGQDPQFLISFYEKMQSDKGSIPDRFSAQQFSDYHSELNMSSLELGDSALYFCASSSDTGYNEQFFGPGTRLTVL.

The count of this clone is one. The chain carries TRBV10-3 and TRBJ2-1, with D maybe TRBD1 (6 bases). Germline values: CDR1 ENHRY, CDR2 SYGVKD. The V end lost 8 bases, the J end lost 0 bases, and 11 bases lay between the germline ends. The CDR3 contains 14 residues. The CDR3 DNA is TGTGCCATCTCACAGGGCAGCTCCTACAATGAGCAGTTCTTC. Translated, it gives CAISQGSSYNEQFF.

V and J are TRBV6-6 and TRBJ1-1; 8 bases line up with TRBD1. With 5 bases clipped from V and 4 bases from J, the junction kept 3 bases outside the gene matches. This CDR3 comprises 13 residues. Germline V gene data show CDR1 as MNHNY and CDR2 as SVGAGI (reference sequence). CDR3 DNA: TGTGCCAGCAGTCTTACAGGGGGCACTGAAGCTTTCTTT. It yields the protein CASSLTGGTEAFF.

The J gene is TRBJ1-5, the V gene TRBV27; 7 bases are shared with TRBD1. The trim removed 4 bases at V and 4 bases at J, leaving 4 bases unmatched. CDR1 and CDR2 from the germline V gene are MNHEY and SMNVEV (reference sequence). CDR3 size: 14 residues. In DNA, the CDR3 is TGTGCCAGCAGTTCACAGGGGTGGAATCAGCCCCAGCATTTT. It codes for CASSSQGWNQPQHF.

V and J are TRBV27 and TRBJ1-4, with 7 bases fitting TRBD1. V trimming: 5 bases; J trimming: 4 bases; junction bases outside the gene matches: 7. Germline V CDR1 and CDR2: MNHEY, SMNVEV (reference sequence). The CDR3 has 15 residues. The CDR3 DNA sequence: TGTGCCAGCAGTCCGATGGGACAGCATAATGAAAAACTGTTTTTT. This translates into CASSPMGQHNEKLFF.

This clone appeared a single time. This sequence joins TRBV13 and TRBJ2-3; 9 bases align to TRBD2. The length of the CDR3 is 19 residues. With 5 bases clipped from V and 2 bases from J, the junction kept 17 bases outside the gene matches. Germline CDR1 reads PRHDT; CDR2 reads FYEKMQ (reference sequence). The CDR3 region has the DNA TGTGCCAGCAGCCTCATGGGAGCGGGGGGCCAGAGAAACACAGATACGCAGTATTTT. Protein sequence: CASSLMGAGGQRNTDTQYF.

The V and J genes are TRBV6-6 and TRBJ2-1; TRBD2 aligns across 10 bases. V was pared by 6 bases and J by 4 bases, with 9 bases of the junction left unmatched. CDR3 length: 16 residues. Germline CDR1 is MNHNY and CDR2 is SVGAGI (reference sequence). CDR3 amino acids: CASSYTLAGQYNEQFF. The CDR3 nucleotides are TGTGCCAGCAGCTACACACTAGCGGGACAATACAATGAGCAGTTCTTC.

V usage is TRBV10-1 and J usage is TRBJ2-6; no clear D. Per germline, CDR1 WNHNN and CDR2 SYGVQD (reference sequence). The germline V and J ends were trimmed by 0 bases and 0 bases, with 27 bases remaining between them. CDR3 length equals 23 residues. This chain's CDR3 is CASSESFTPIRNKLLSGANVLTF. CDR3 nucleotide sequence: TGCGCCAGCAGTGAGTCGTTTACCCCCATAAGGAATAAGCTGCTCTCTGGGGCCAACGTCCTGACTTTC.

The chain uses TRBV9 and TRBJ2-3; D possibly corresponds to TRBD1 (6 bases). Deletions cut 4 bases from V and 6 bases from J, with 15 bases between. This CDR3 is built from 14 residues. Germline V gene sequence: CDR1 SGDLS, CDR2 YYNGEE. DNA of the CDR3: TGTGCCAGCAGCCTCGATAGGGGGACGGATACGCAGTATTTT. This gives the protein CASSLDRGTDTQYF.

V and J are TRBV5-1 and TRBJ2-3, with TRBD2 matching 11 bases. The CDR3 contains 17 residues. The germline gives CDR1 SGHRS, CDR2 YFSETQ. The V and J ends lost 3 bases and 1 base, in that order; junction bases with no gene match: 7. Here the CDR3 DNA reads TGCGCCAGCAGCTGGCCGATACTAGCGGGGGGCACAGATACGCAGTATTTT. Its translation: CASSWPILAGGTDTQYF. Combining the CDR3 with reference TRBV5-1 and TRBJ2-3 gives the whole variable domain KAGVTQTPRYLIKTRGQQVTLSCSPISGHRSVSWYQQTPGQGLQFLFEYFSETQRNKGNFPGRFSGRQFSNSRSEMNVSTLELGDSALYLCASSWPILAGGTDTQYFGPGTRLTVL.

V usage is TRBV9 and J usage is TRBJ2-7, with 9 bases lining up with TRBD2. CDR3 size: 15 residues. Germline trimming cut 3 bases from V and 6 bases from J; bases unmatched to any gene: 10. Germline loops: CDR1 SGDLS, CDR2 YYNGEE. CDR3 sequence (DNA): TGTGCCAGCAGCGCTAGCGGGGCGAGTTTCGGCGAGCAGTACTTC. Encoded protein: CASSASGASFGEQYF.

This chain uses TRBV4-3 with TRBJ1-2; 10 bases align to TRBD1. The V segment lost 0 bases and the J segment 6 bases; nucleotides outside the gene matches: 10. Germline CDR1 reads LGHNA; CDR2 reads YSLEER. This CDR3 is built from 17 residues. The CDR3 is CASSQDRTGGSVNGYTF. The CDR3 nucleotides are TGCGCCAGCAGCCAAGATAGGACAGGGGGATCGGTTAATGGCTACACCTTC.

The chain employs TRBV7-9 and TRBJ1-1; D gene uncertain. V was clipped by 2 bases and J by 8 bases, with 3 bases between them. This CDR3 region has 10 residues. Germline V gene sequence: CDR1 SEHNR, CDR2 FQNEAQ (reference sequence). DNA of the CDR3: TGTGCCAGCAGCTTATTGGAAGCTTTCTTT. Translated: CASSLLEAFF.

The rearrangement links TRBV29-1 to TRBJ1-2; 7 bases map to TRBD1. Germline values: CDR1 SQVTM, CDR2 ANQGSEA. The V segment lost 6 bases and the J segment 2 bases; nucleotides outside the gene matches: 9. The CDR3 covers 14 residues. This chain's CDR3 is CSVFQGDANYGYTF. The CDR3, as DNA: TGCAGCGTGTTCCAGGGGGACGCCAACTATGGCTACACCTTC.

This clone has only one observation. This chain joins TRBV7-9 and TRBJ2-4; 7 bases agree with TRBD1. V shed 3 bases and J 4 bases; nucleotides not matched to a gene: 9. The CDR3 covers 16 residues. Germline V gene sequence: CDR1 SEHNR, CDR2 FQNEAQ (reference sequence). CDR3 DNA sequence: TGTGCCAGCAGCTTCGCGTTAGGACAGGAGAAAAACATTCAGTACTTC. Encoded protein: CASSFALGQEKNIQYF.

The genes are TRBV27 and TRBJ1-6; no firm D call. The CDR3 loop spans 14 amino acids. CDR1 and CDR2 (germline): MNHEY, SMNVEV (reference sequence). The V end lost 4 bases, the J end lost 10 bases, and 14 bases lay between the germline ends. The CDR3 spells CASSSGVGGSPLHF. CDR3 nucleotides: TGTGCCAGCAGTTCCGGTGTGGGAGGGTCACCCCTCCACTTT.